The source of this T cell receptor (beta chain) is a study of cytomegalovirus exposure and HLA in healthy donors. Overall study context: Unique TCRs from HLA-typed donors, 80 million to 100 million of them, were held in an early data release. Whole-study results and caveats: An analysis was carried out later, and it reportedly showed fewer N-insertions in an Asian-associated ancestry cluster than the roughly 700-donor mean. Analysis was carried out at a later point, and it linked a missense DCLRE1C variant to TCR beta V- and J-gene trimming.

Trimming cost V 2 bases and J 4 bases; bases outside gene matches: 6. CDR3 length equals 15 residues. CDR1 and CDR2 (germline): MNHNY, SVGAGI (reference sequence). This clone was seen only a few times. No antigen is known for it. PCR used 60 Vbeta primers and 13 Jbeta primers. Assay used: immunoSEQ multiplex PCR; TCRdb lists only in-frame clones, some missing. The repertoire has just over 150,000 clones, about 85% of them found once; the top ten carry 2% to 2.5%. The V call is TRBV6-6, the J call TRBJ2-7, with 9 bases aligning to TRBD2. This receptor was identified in a woman in her late teens or twenties in good health and CMV-seronegative. The sample was PBMCs. The CDR3 loop reads CASSYLPGLAYEQYF. The CDR3 region has the DNA TGTGCCAGCAGTTACCTCCCGGGACTAGCTTACGAGCAGTACTTC.